These T cell receptor beta chains were read from a single sample in a study of cytomegalovirus exposure and HLA in healthy donors. Repertoires were generated with immunoSEQ multiplex PCR, while TCRdb's copy carries only in-frame clones and drops some. The data show over 50,000 clones, 90% to 97% seen once. Sample: PBMCs. These receptors all come from a woman aged 18 to 35 in good health and CMV-seronegative. Each CDR3 is given with its conserved first and last residue. A D gene is named only where the DNA matches it firmly. The size of a clone is reported for some rows only, either as once, few or many, or as a class for expanded clones.

V gene: TRBV7-9
D gene: TRBD2
clone size: .
J gene: TRBJ2-7
CDR3 protein: CASSPQTSGRTYEQYF
CDR3 DNA: TGTGCCAGCAGCCCGCAGACTAGCGGGAGGACATACGAGCAGTACTTC

V gene: TRBV27
D gene: .
clone size: .
J gene: TRBJ2-7
CDR3 protein: CASSLSGSATYEQYF
CDR3 DNA: TGTGCCAGCAGTTTATCAGGTAGCGCCACCTACGAGCAGTACTTC

V gene: TRBV28
D gene: TRBD2
clone size: once
J gene: TRBJ2-7
CDR3 protein: CASSSITSDYYEQYF
CDR3 DNA: TGTGCCAGCAGTTCAATAACTAGCGATTACTACGAGCAGTACTTC

V gene: TRBV28
D gene: TRBD1
clone size: once
J gene: TRBJ1-2
CDR3 protein: CASRTGTDYGYTF
CDR3 DNA: TGTGCCAGCAGAACCGGGACAGATTATGGCTACACCTTC

V gene: TRBV5-6
D gene: TRBD2
clone size: .
J gene: TRBJ2-5
CDR3 protein: CASSLGVGGARETQYF
CDR3 DNA: TGTGCCAGCAGCTTGGGGGTCGGGGGGGCGCGAGAGACCCAGTACTTC

V gene: TRBV5-4
D gene: TRBD2
clone size: .
J gene: TRBJ2-1
CDR3 protein: CASSLGLAGGGQFF
CDR3 DNA: TGTGCCAGCAGCTTGGGACTAGCGGGAGGGGGGCAGTTCTTC

V gene: TRBV6-6
D gene: TRBD1
clone size: .
J gene: TRBJ1-4
CDR3 protein: CASSWGQGATEKLFF
CDR3 DNA: TGTGCCAGCAGTTGGGGACAGGGTGCTACCGAAAAACTGTTTTTT

V gene: TRBV13
D gene: TRBD1
clone size: .
J gene: TRBJ2-2
CDR3 protein: CASSSQGFANTGELFF
CDR3 DNA: TGTGCCAGCAGCTCACAGGGGTTTGCGAACACCGGGGAGCTGTTTTTT

V gene: TRBV10-3
D gene: .
clone size: .
J gene: TRBJ1-1
CDR3 protein: CATDDPGGLTEAFF
CDR3 DNA: TGTGCCACCGACGACCCGGGGGGACTCACTGAAGCTTTCTTT

V gene: TRBV2
D gene: .
clone size: .
J gene: TRBJ2-2
CDR3 protein: CASQGTGELFF
CDR3 DNA: TGTGCCAGCCAGGGAACCGGGGAGCTGTTTTTT

V gene: TRBV4-3
D gene: .
clone size: .
J gene: TRBJ1-4
CDR3 protein: CASSPSGGGNEKLFF
CDR3 DNA: TGCGCCAGCAGTCCCTCCGGGGGGGGGAATGAAAAACTGTTTTTT

V gene: TRBV5-4
D gene: TRBD1
clone size: once
J gene: TRBJ2-7
CDR3 protein: CASSETGYEQYF
CDR3 DNA: TGTGCCAGCAGCGAGACAGGGTACGAGCAGTACTTC

V gene: TRBV4-1
D gene: TRBD2
clone size: .
J gene: TRBJ2-1
CDR3 protein: CASSQARLAGAYNEQFF
CDR3 DNA: TGCGCCAGCAGCCAAGCCCGACTAGCGGGGGCCTACAATGAGCAGTTCTTC

V gene: TRBV28
D gene: TRBD1
clone size: .
J gene: TRBJ1-1
CDR3 protein: CASLQGLNTEAFF
CDR3 DNA: TGTGCCAGCCTACAGGGGTTGAACACTGAAGCTTTCTTT

V gene: TRBV5-6
D gene: TRBD2
clone size: .
J gene: TRBJ2-1
CDR3 protein: CASTPGTRPYNEQFF
CDR3 DNA: TGTGCCAGCACCCCCGGGACTAGGCCCTACAATGAGCAGTTCTTC

V gene: TRBV6-5
D gene: .
clone size: .
J gene: TRBJ1-6
CDR3 protein: CASSYSSGVYSPLHF
CDR3 DNA: TGTGCCAGCAGTTACTCGTCAGGGGTTTATTCACCCCTCCACTTT

V gene: TRBV30
D gene: .
clone size: once
J gene: TRBJ2-7
CDR3 protein: CAWTRGARSYEQYF
CDR3 DNA: TGTGCCTGGACCAGGGGGGCAAGGAGCTACGAGCAGTACTTC

V gene: TRBV7-2
D gene: .
clone size: .
J gene: TRBJ1-5
CDR3 protein: CASSLWGPRDQPQHF
CDR3 DNA: TGTGCCAGCAGCTTATGGGGCCCCAGGGATCAGCCCCAGCATTTT

V gene: TRBV7-9
D gene: TRBD2
clone size: .
J gene: TRBJ2-3
CDR3 protein: CASSPLLAGVADTQYF
CDR3 DNA: TGTGCCAGCAGCCCTCTTCTAGCGGGAGTTGCAGATACGCAGTATTTT

V gene: TRBV9
D gene: .
clone size: .
J gene: TRBJ2-1
CDR3 protein: CASSVAGWGLGEQFF
CDR3 DNA: TGTGCCAGCAGCGTAGCTGGGTGGGGGCTAGGGGAGCAGTTCTTC

V gene: TRBV29-1
D gene: .
clone size: .
J gene: TRBJ1-1
CDR3 protein: CSGGGANTEAFF
CDR3 DNA: TGCAGCGGGGGGGGAGCGAACACTGAAGCTTTCTTT

V gene: TRBV6-5
D gene: .
clone size: .
J gene: TRBJ1-4
CDR3 protein: CASSYSQGWEKLFF
CDR3 DNA: TGTGCCAGCAGTTACTCGCAGGGTTGGGAAAAACTGTTTTTT

V gene: TRBV10-3
D gene: .
clone size: .
J gene: TRBJ1-1
CDR3 protein: CAISALQGMAEAFF
CDR3 DNA: TGTGCCATCAGTGCCTTACAGGGAATGGCTGAAGCTTTCTTT

V gene: TRBV27
D gene: .
clone size: .
J gene: TRBJ1-2
CDR3 protein: CASSLGGQPYGYTF
CDR3 DNA: TGTGCCAGCAGTTTAGGAGGACAGCCCTATGGCTACACCTTC

V gene: TRBV28
D gene: TRBD2
clone size: .
J gene: TRBJ2-1
CDR3 protein: CASSRTRRTGEQFF
CDR3 DNA: TGTGCCAGCAGTCGGACTAGGCGCACCGGTGAGCAGTTCTTC

V gene: TRBV4-1
D gene: .
clone size: .
J gene: TRBJ1-5
CDR3 protein: CASSQDLRGHQPQHF
CDR3 DNA: TGCGCCAGCAGCCAAGATCTGCGGGGCCATCAGCCCCAGCATTTT

V gene: TRBV20-1
D gene: .
clone size: .
J gene: TRBJ2-7
CDR3 protein: CSARTTLEQYF
CDR3 DNA: TGCAGTGCACGGACTACCCTCGAGCAGTACTTC

V gene: TRBV2
D gene: TRBD2
clone size: .
J gene: TRBJ2-5
CDR3 protein: CASSAVASGGPEQETQYF
CDR3 DNA: TGTGCCAGCAGTGCGGTTGCTAGCGGGGGGCCGGAGCAAGAGACCCAGTACTTC

V gene: TRBV9
D gene: TRBD1
clone size: few
J gene: TRBJ2-7
CDR3 protein: CASSVSGDSTYEQYF
CDR3 DNA: TGTGCCAGCAGCGTGAGTGGGGACAGTACCTACGAGCAGTACTTC

V gene: TRBV28
D gene: TRBD1
clone size: .
J gene: TRBJ2-7
CDR3 protein: CASSLPTGTGKDEQYF
CDR3 DNA: TGTGCCAGCAGCTTACCCACCGGGACAGGGAAAGACGAGCAGTACTTC

V gene: TRBV25-1
D gene: .
clone size: once
J gene: TRBJ2-1
CDR3 protein: CTVGDRNEQFF
CDR3 DNA: TGCACCGTGGGAGACCGAAATGAGCAGTTCTTC

V gene: TRBV6-5
D gene: TRBD1
clone size: .
J gene: TRBJ1-1
CDR3 protein: CASSPGGTEAFF
CDR3 DNA: TGTGCCAGCAGCCCAGGGGGGACTGAAGCTTTCTTT

V gene: TRBV7-7
D gene: TRBD1
clone size: .
J gene: TRBJ2-7
CDR3 protein: CASSPTLDRENEQYF
CDR3 DNA: TGTGCTAGCAGCCCAACCCTGGACAGGGAAAACGAGCAGTACTTC

V gene: TRBV28
D gene: TRBD2
clone size: .
J gene: TRBJ2-7
CDR3 protein: CASTPWGGYEQYF
CDR3 DNA: TGTGCCAGCACCCCGTGGGGGGGCTACGAGCAGTACTTC

V gene: TRBV5-4
D gene: TRBD1
clone size: .
J gene: TRBJ1-1
CDR3 protein: CASSPTGGAVSDTEAFF
CDR3 DNA: TGTGCCAGCAGCCCTACAGGGGGCGCGGTGTCGGACACTGAAGCTTTCTTT